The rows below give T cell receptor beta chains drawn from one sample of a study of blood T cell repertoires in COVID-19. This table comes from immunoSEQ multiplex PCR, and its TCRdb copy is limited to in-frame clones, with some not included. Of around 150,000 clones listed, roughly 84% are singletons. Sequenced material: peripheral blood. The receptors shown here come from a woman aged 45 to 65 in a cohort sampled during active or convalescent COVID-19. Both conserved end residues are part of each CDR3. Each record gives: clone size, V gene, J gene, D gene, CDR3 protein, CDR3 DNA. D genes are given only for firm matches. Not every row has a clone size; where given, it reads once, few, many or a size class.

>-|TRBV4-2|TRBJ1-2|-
CASSQEEGRGNYGYTF
TGTGCCAGCAGCCAAGAAGAGGGGCGGGGGAACTATGGCTACACCTTC
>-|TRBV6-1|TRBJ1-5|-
CASSEEGGASNQPQHF
TGTGCCAGCAGTGAAGAGGGGGGGGCGAGCAATCAGCCCCAGCATTTT
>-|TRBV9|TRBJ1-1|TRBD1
CASSRTGGGGREAFF
TGTGCCAGCAGCCGGACAGGGGGCGGGGGTAGGGAAGCTTTCTTT
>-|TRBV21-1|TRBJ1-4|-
CASSKGAGENPATNEKLFF
TGTGCCAGCAGCAAAGGGGCAGGGGAGAATCCGGCAACTAATGAAAAACTGTTTTTT
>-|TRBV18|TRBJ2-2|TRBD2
CASSWRGYTGELFF
TGTGCCAGCTCCTGGCGGGGGTACACCGGGGAGCTGTTTTTT
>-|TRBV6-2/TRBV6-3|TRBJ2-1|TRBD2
CASSTSGPYNEQFF
TGTGCCAGCAGTACTAGCGGGCCCTACAATGAGCAGTTCTTC
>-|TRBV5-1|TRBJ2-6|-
CASSLGVFSSGANVLTF
TGCGCCAGCAGCTTAGGGGTTTTTTCCTCTGGGGCCAACGTCCTGACTTTC
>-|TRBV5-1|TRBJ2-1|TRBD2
CASRAPGLDSNEQFF
TGCGCCAGCAGAGCTCCGGGACTAGATTCTAATGAGCAGTTCTTC
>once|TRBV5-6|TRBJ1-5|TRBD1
CASSLATGQPNQPQHF
TGTGCCAGCAGCTTGGCTACGGGACAGCCCAATCAGCCCCAGCATTTT
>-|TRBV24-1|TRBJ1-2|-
CATRPNGQRGYGYTF
TGTGCCACCAGACCGAATGGGCAAAGGGGCTATGGCTACACCTTC
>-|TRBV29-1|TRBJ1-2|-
CSGIQPGDDGYTF
TGCAGCGGAATACAACCGGGGGATGACGGCTACACCTTC
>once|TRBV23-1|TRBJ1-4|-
CASSLSTGSTEKLFF
TGCGCCAGCAGTCTCTCGACAGGAAGTACAGAAAAACTGTTTTTT
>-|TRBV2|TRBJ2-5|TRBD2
CASKRLAEETQYF
TGTGCCAGCAAAAGGCTAGCGGAAGAGACCCAGTACTTC
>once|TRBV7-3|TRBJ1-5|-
CARYYQPQHF
TGTGCCAGGTACTATCAGCCCCAGCATTTT
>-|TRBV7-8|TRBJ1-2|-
CASSLGSIHTF
TGTGCCAGCAGCTTAGGATCTATACACACCTTC
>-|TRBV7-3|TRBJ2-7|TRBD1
CASSTTGGAGEQYF
TGTGCCAGCAGCACGACAGGGGGCGCCGGCGAGCAGTACTTC
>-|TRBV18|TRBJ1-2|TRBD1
CASSLRTGSNHGYTF
TGTGCCAGCTCCCTTAGGACAGGGTCTAACCATGGCTACACCTTC
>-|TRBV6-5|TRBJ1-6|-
CASSSGTTNSPLHF
TGTGCCAGCAGTAGCGGGACAACCAATTCACCCCTCCACTTT
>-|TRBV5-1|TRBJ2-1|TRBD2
CASSPGLAGGNEQFF
TGCGCCAGCAGCCCGGGACTAGCGGGGGGGAATGAGCAGTTCTTC
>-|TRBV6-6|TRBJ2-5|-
CASNKGSYQETQYF
TGTGCCAGCAATAAGGGGTCCTACCAAGAGACCCAGTACTTC
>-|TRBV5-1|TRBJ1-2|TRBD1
CASSPAGRGRYGYTF
TGCGCCAGCAGCCCAGCTGGCAGGGGGCGTTATGGCTACACCTTC
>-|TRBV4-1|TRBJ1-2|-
CASSQDPGAPSGYTF
TGCGCCAGCAGCCAAGATCCAGGGGCCCCCAGTGGCTACACCTTC
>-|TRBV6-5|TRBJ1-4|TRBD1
CASRLGQVDNEKLFF
TGTGCCAGCAGGTTAGGACAGGTGGATAATGAAAAACTGTTTTTT
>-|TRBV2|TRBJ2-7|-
CASQEQGVRGEQYF
TGTGCCAGCCAAGAACAGGGCGTACGTGGCGAGCAGTACTTC